This T cell receptor (beta chain) is from a study of cytomegalovirus exposure and HLA in healthy donors. Overall study: Researchers previously reported finding some 110 million unique TCR beta sequences from roughly 180 million T cells. Study observations and caveats: The classifier reportedly diagnosed cytomegalovirus status with high specificity and sensitivity.

About this clone itself: Its target is unknown.

Vbeta (60) and Jbeta (13) primers were used in the PCR. Produced via immunoSEQ multiplex PCR; TCRdb's table is partial and in-frame only. In the table there are some 130,000 clones, 70% to 80% of which are singletons. CDR1 and CDR2 from the germline V gene are SGHNT and YYREEE (reference sequence). Trimming cost V 5 bases and J 4 bases; bases outside gene matches: 9. The CDR3 is 15 residues long. This chain joins TRBV5-4 and TRBJ2-7; 10 positions match TRBD1. The TCR comes from a female donor in good health and CMV-seropositive. Sequenced sample: PBMCs. For the CDR3, the DNA is TGTGCCAGCAGTCCGGGACAGGGGTTGTATTACGAGCAGTACTTC. Translated: CASSPGQGLYYEQYF.